This TCR beta chain stems from a study of blood T cell repertoires in COVID-19. For the study at large: The origin of the acute and convalescent COVID-19 samples was the United States, Italy and Spain.

Cohorts were determined from participant-reported clinical history. The sample holds one count of this clone. The CDR3 is 15 amino acids. Germline V CDR1 and CDR2: SNHLY, FYNNEI. Trimming took 5 bases from V and 4 from J, leaving 17 bases between them. The assay was immunoSEQ multiplex PCR, and TCRdb's table has in-frame clones only and misses some. The sample holds 300,000 to 400,000 clones, roughly 85% seen once. Sequencing was done on a sample of PBMCs or T cells enriched from blood (not recorded which). The chain links TRBV2 to TRBJ1-2; D is unresolved. The TCR was taken from a woman between 40 and 50 years old with acute COVID-19. The CDR3 sequence is CASSRRLTDSYGYTF. In DNA form, the CDR3 reads TGTGCCAGCAGTCGGAGATTGACGGACTCCTATGGCTACACCTTC. The full variable domain, in which reference TRBV2 and TRBJ1-2 provide the parts outside the CDR3, is EPEVTQTPSHQVTQMGQEVILRCVPISNHLYFYWYRQILGQKVEFLVSFYNNEISEKSEIFDDQFSVERPDGSNFTLKIRSTKLEDSAMYFCASSRRLTDSYGYTFGSGTRLTVV.